These 7 T cell receptor beta chains were sequenced from one sample in a study of T cell repertoires in cytomegalovirus infection. TCRdb fed the reads into MiXCR, producing one record per CDR3 protein. Among roughly 700,000 distinct CDR3 sequences, 30% to 35% were seen once, and the ten largest hold roughly 18%. Their antigens are not known. The sample was cultured PBMCs, taken from culture after CMV antigen stimulation. These receptors all come from a human donor in good health (CMV status not recorded). Some clones in this sample may be carry-over from other donors' samples.

This clonotype was observed a handful of times. This sequence joins TRBV6-5 and TRBJ2-5; 8 bases agree with TRBD1. CDR1 is MNHEY and CDR2 is SVGAGI in the germline V gene. The CDR3 length is 15 residues. V shed 6 bases, J shed 3 bases, and the junction held 9 bases outside the gene matches. The CDR3 region has the DNA TGTGCCAGCAGACTCAACAGGGGGAAGAAAGAGACCCAGTACTTC. Translating gives CASRLNRGKKETQYF.

The genes are TRBV11-1 and TRBJ1-1; 7 bases line up with TRBD1. J gave up 5 bases and V 6 bases, and 9 bases lay outside the gene matches. Germline CDR1 is SGHAT and CDR2 is FQDESV (reference sequence). CDR3 size: 14 residues. CDR3 amino acids: CASSQDDRDTEAFF. CDR3 in DNA: TGTGCCAGCAGTCAGGACGACAGGGATACTGAAGCTTTCTTT.

This chain connects TRBV2 to TRBJ1-2; D unclear. V gave up 0 bases and J gave up 0 bases, with 17 bases separating them. The CDR3 has 18 residues. Germline-derived CDR1 and CDR2 are SNHLY and FYNNEI. CDR3 sequence (DNA): TGTGCCAGCAGTGAAGCGCGTTATTTGGGTCCTGCTAACTATGGCTACACCTTC. Protein sequence: CASSEARYLGPANYGYTF.

This chain links TRBV7-2 with TRBJ2-5; possible D gene TRBD2, 6 bases. This CDR3 is built from 16 residues. In germline, CDR1 is SGHTA, CDR2 FQGNSA. The ends were cut back, 0 bases at V and 5 bases at J, with 16 bases in the middle. The CDR3, as DNA: TGTGCCAGCAGCTTAGCGCCCCCCGGGAGTAGGGAGACCCAGTACTTC. Amino acids: CASSLAPPGSRETQYF. The full variable domain, its missing parts supplied by reference TRBV7-2 and TRBJ2-5, is GAGVSQSPSNKVTEKGKDVELRCDPISGHTALYWYRQSLGQGLEFLIYFQGNSAPDKSGLPSDRFSAERTGGSVSTLTIQRTQQEDSAVYLCASSLAPPGSRETQYFGPGTRLLVL.

The J gene is TRBJ1-5, the V gene TRBV7-2; D gene uncertain. V was trimmed by 5 bases and J by 1 base, leaving 12 bases between them. This CDR3 has 15 amino acids. Per germline, CDR1 SGHTA and CDR2 FQGNSA. The CDR3 spells CASSLGMGSNQPQHF. CDR3 DNA sequence: TGTGCCAGCAGCCTAGGGATGGGAAGCAATCAGCCCCAGCATTTT.

There are many counts of this clonotype. The V gene is TRBV7-2, the J gene TRBJ1-6, with D hard to call. V lost 4 bases and J 11 bases, leaving 9 bases between the germline ends. The CDR3 spans 12 residues. The germline gives CDR1 SGHTA, CDR2 FQGNSA. CDR3 in amino acids: CASSSTLPPLHF. As DNA, the CDR3 is TGTGCCAGCAGCTCCACCTTACCACCCCTCCACTTT.

This clonotype came up a few times. The V gene is TRBV7-2, the J gene TRBJ2-5; D is possibly TRBD1 or TRBD2 (6 bases each). The germline V gene encodes CDR1 SGHTA and CDR2 FQGNSA. V dropped 2 bases and J dropped 5 bases, with 18 bases sitting between them. The CDR3 has 16 residues. The CDR3 DNA follows: TGTGCCAGCAGCTTATGGAGGGCGGGGCAGGGGGAGACCCAGTACTTC. Amino acid sequence: CASSLWRAGQGETQYF.